The rows below give T cell receptor beta chains drawn from one sample of a study of blood T cell repertoires in COVID-19. Generated by immunoSEQ multiplex PCR, the TCRdb table keeps only in-frame clones and is missing some. The profile shows over 300,000 clones, 85% to 90% of them singletons. The specimen was PBMCs or T cells enriched from blood (not recorded which). The receptors stem from a woman aged 25 to 45 with acute COVID-19. Both conserved end residues are part of each CDR3. D genes are given only for firm matches. Only some rows state a clone size, as once, few, many or a class for expanded clones.

TRBV15	.	.	TRBJ2-1	CATSPVTSSYNEQFF	TGTGCCACCAGTCCCGTAACAAGCTCCTACAATGAGCAGTTCTTC
TRBV7-2	.	.	TRBJ1-2	CASSQKPSGGYTF	TGTGCCAGCAGCCAGAAGCCCTCGGGTGGCTACACCTTC
TRBV28	.	.	TRBJ1-5	CASCFGGYQKQPQHF	TGTGCCAGCTGTTTCGGAGGGTACCAGAAGCAGCCCCAGCATTTT
TRBV19	.	TRBD1	TRBJ1-2	CASSMKGAEDGYTF	TGTGCCAGTAGTATGAAGGGGGCTGAGGATGGCTACACCTTC
TRBV30	.	.	TRBJ1-1	CAWSLGGVSTEAFF	TGTGCCTGGAGTTTGGGGGGGGTGAGCACTGAAGCTTTCTTT
TRBV6-5	.	.	TRBJ1-1	CASRPSVNTEAFF	TGTGCCAGCAGACCCTCAGTGAACACTGAAGCTTTCTTT
TRBV10-1	.	TRBD2	TRBJ2-5	CASSEGSGGVQETQYF	TGCGCCAGCAGTGAGGGTAGCGGGGGTGTACAAGAGACCCAGTACTTC
TRBV30	.	TRBD1	TRBJ1-1	CAWSEPGQGMNTEAFF	TGTGCCTGGAGTGAACCGGGACAGGGGATGAACACTGAAGCTTTCTTT
TRBV19	.	TRBD1	TRBJ1-1	CASSTRQGVQNTEAFF	TGTGCCAGTAGTACAAGACAGGGGGTGCAGAACACTGAAGCTTTCTTT
TRBV6-1	.	.	TRBJ1-2	CASSEAGALSNYGYTF	TGTGCCAGCAGTGAAGCAGGGGCCTTGTCTAACTATGGCTACACCTTC
TRBV5-1	once	.	TRBJ1-1	CASSSLATGLGAFF	TGCGCCAGCAGCTCATTGGCTACGGGACTTGGAGCTTTCTTT
TRBV24-1	.	TRBD2	TRBJ2-1	CATSDLTGRGPPSSYNEQFF	TGTGCCACCAGTGATTTGACGGGGAGGGGTCCCCCGAGCTCCTACAATGAGCAGTTCTTC
TRBV4-3	.	.	TRBJ2-5	CASSQFRGETQYF	TGCGCCAGCAGCCAATTCCGGGGGGAGACCCAGTACTTC
TRBV9	.	TRBD1	TRBJ2-2	CASSPRTGNTGELFF	TGTGCCAGCAGCCCCAGGACAGGGAACACCGGGGAGCTGTTTTTT
TRBV24-1	.	.	TRBJ2-5	CATSDSKKETQYF	TGTGCCACCAGTGATTCCAAAAAAGAGACCCAGTACTTC
TRBV12-5	.	TRBD1	TRBJ1-5	CASGQGTASNQPQHF	TGTGCTAGTGGACAAGGGACAGCTAGCAATCAGCCCCAGCATTTT
TRBV2	.	TRBD1	TRBJ2-7	CASRRPGQGNSEQYF	TGTGCCAGCAGGCGACCGGGACAGGGAAACTCCGAGCAGTACTTC
TRBV9	.	.	TRBJ1-2	CASSVGLGDGYTF	TGTGCCAGCAGCGTCGGGCTAGGGGATGGCTACACCTTC
TRBV28	.	.	TRBJ1-2	CASSFLGDGYTF	TGTGCCAGCAGTTTTTTGGGCGACGGCTACACCTTC
TRBV9	.	.	TRBJ1-1	CASSVATAGETEAFF	TGTGCCAGCAGCGTAGCTACGGCAGGGGAGACTGAAGCTTTCTTT
TRBV6-5	.	.	TRBJ1-1	CASSASITEAFF	TGTGCCAGCAGCGCAAGCATCACTGAAGCTTTCTTT
TRBV19	once	TRBD1	TRBJ2-1	CASNPGQGSNEQFF	TGTGCCAGTAACCCGGGACAGGGGTCCAATGAGCAGTTCTTC
TRBV10-3	.	TRBD1	TRBJ2-1	CAISPRQGLNNEQFF	TGTGCCATCAGTCCGAGACAGGGGTTGAACAATGAGCAGTTCTTC
TRBV27	once	.	TRBJ1-2	CASSLNPWERANYGYTF	TGTGCCAGCAGTCTAAACCCCTGGGAGAGAGCTAACTATGGCTACACCTTC
TRBV12-3/TRBV12-4	.	.	TRBJ1-3	CASSPVANTIYF	TGTGCCAGCAGCCCCGTGGCAAACACCATATATTTT
TRBV10-3	few	.	TRBJ2-3	CAIREVEGTQYF	TGTGCCATCAGGGAGGTGGAGGGGACGCAGTATTTT
TRBV21-1	.	.	TRBJ2-3	CASSKPGSKNTQYF	TGTGCCAGCAGCAAACCCGGGAGTAAAAATACGCAGTATTTT
TRBV7-8	.	.	TRBJ1-4	CASRPTGSTNEKLFF	TGTGCCAGCAGACCAACAGGGTCAACTAATGAAAAACTGTTTTTT
TRBV7-9	.	TRBD1	TRBJ2-2	CASSSPGQGFPGELFF	TGTGCCAGCAGCTCGCCGGGACAGGGGTTTCCCGGGGAGCTGTTTTTT
TRBV5-8	.	TRBD1	TRBJ1-6	CASSLEGAPGNSPLHF	TGTGCCAGCAGCTTGGAGGGGGCCCCTGGAAATTCACCCCTCCACTTT
TRBV19	.	.	TRBJ2-1	CASSTLGFYNEQFF	TGTGCCAGTAGTACACTAGGTTTCTACAATGAGCAGTTCTTC
TRBV11-3	.	.	TRBJ2-7	CASSLRGGVSYEQYF	TGTGCCAGCAGCTTAAGGGGGGGTGTTTCCTACGAGCAGTACTTC
TRBV4-2	.	TRBD2	TRBJ2-5	CASSQGLAGWETQYF	TGTGCCAGCAGCCAAGGACTAGCGGGGTGGGAGACCCAGTACTTC
TRBV7-2	.	.	TRBJ1-6	CASSLSFILRSPLHF	TGTGCCAGCAGCTTGTCATTCATTCTGAGATCACCCCTCCACTTT
TRBV18	.	.	TRBJ1-1	CASSPRPGATEAFF	TGTGCCAGCTCACCACGGCCAGGGGCCACTGAAGCTTTCTTT
TRBV9	.	TRBD1	TRBJ2-2	CASRPRGPNGELFF	TGTGCCAGCAGGCCCAGGGGGCCGAACGGGGAGCTGTTTTTT
TRBV29-1	.	TRBD1	TRBJ1-1	CSVVTGGRGTEAFF	TGCAGCGTTGTCACAGGGGGCAGGGGCACTGAAGCTTTCTTT
TRBV7-9	.	TRBD2	TRBJ2-4	CASSPPRGATKNIQYF	TGTGCCAGCAGCCCCCCGCGGGGGGCGACCAAAAACATTCAGTACTTC
TRBV24-1	.	TRBD1	TRBJ1-2	CATSDSGQGFGYTF	TGTGCCACCAGTGATTCCGGACAGGGTTTCGGCTACACCTTC
TRBV9	.	TRBD1	TRBJ1-2	CASSVGAGGGYGYTF	TGTGCCAGCAGCGTAGGGGCAGGGGGTGGGTATGGCTACACCTTC
TRBV10-1	.	TRBD1	TRBJ1-6	CASSESKTGGNSPLHF	TGCGCCAGCAGTGAGTCGAAAACAGGGGGCAATTCACCCCTCCACTTT
TRBV5-1	.	TRBD2	TRBJ2-3	CASSAGESTDTQYF	TGCGCCAGTTCAGCGGGGGAGAGCACAGATACGCAGTATTTT
TRBV6-5	.	TRBD1	TRBJ1-6	CAGSPGQGALRALHF	TGTGCCGGATCTCCGGGACAGGGGGCCCTCAGGGCCCTCCACTTT
TRBV7-2	.	.	TRBJ2-3	CASSLQGTTDTQYF	TGTGCCAGCAGCTTACAGGGGACGACAGATACGCAGTATTTT
TRBV7-7	.	.	TRBJ2-7	CASSPGGLGAGYEQYF	TGTGCCAGCAGCCCCGGGGGGCTAGGGGCCGGATACGAGCAGTACTTC
TRBV14	few	TRBD2	TRBJ2-1	CASSRLGTSSGEQFF	TGTGCCAGCAGCCGATTGGGGACTAGTAGTGGTGAGCAGTTCTTC
TRBV12-5	.	TRBD1	TRBJ1-3	CASNRGSRGNTIYF	TGTGCTAGCAACAGGGGTTCAAGGGGAAACACCATATATTTT
TRBV4-3	once	TRBD1	TRBJ2-2	CASSPSTGSGELFF	TGCGCCAGCAGCCCCTCGACAGGGTCCGGGGAGCTGTTTTTT
TRBV7-3	.	.	TRBJ1-2	CASSLRGGNYGYTF	TGTGCCAGCAGCTTAAGGGGGGGTAACTATGGCTACACCTTC
TRBV10-3	.	TRBD1	TRBJ1-4	CAIRSTGEDGNEKLFF	TGTGCCATCAGATCCACAGGGGAGGATGGTAATGAAAAACTGTTTTTT
TRBV27	few	TRBD1	TRBJ1-2	CASSPEGQTNYGYTF	TGTGCCAGCAGTCCCGAGGGACAGACTAACTATGGCTACACCTTC
TRBV30	.	.	TRBJ2-6	CAWSVRDSGANVLTF	TGTGCCTGGAGTGTTCGGGACTCTGGGGCCAACGTCCTGACTTTC
TRBV5-5	.	TRBD1	TRBJ2-2	CASSLRTGGPTGELFF	TGTGCCAGCAGCCTAAGGACAGGGGGTCCCACCGGGGAGCTGTTTTTT
TRBV29-1	.	TRBD1	TRBJ1-2	CSATGGYGYTF	TGCAGCGCAACAGGGGGCTATGGCTACACCTTC
TRBV19	once	.	TRBJ1-2	CASRTSGAGGYTF	TGTGCCAGTAGGACTTCAGGGGCTGGCGGCTACACCTTC
TRBV11-2	.	TRBD2	TRBJ2-1	CASSLVVTSGYNEQFF	TGTGCCAGCAGCTTAGTGGTTACTAGCGGATACAATGAGCAGTTCTTC
TRBV2	.	TRBD2	TRBJ2-3	CASSEERGAGDTQYF	TGTGCCAGCAGTGAGGAGCGGGGGGCCGGAGATACGCAGTATTTT
TRBV29-1	.	TRBD1	TRBJ1-4	CSVVRGLGEKLFF	TGCAGCGTCGTGAGGGGGCTGGGGGAAAAACTGTTTTTT
TRBV1	.	.	TRBJ1-5	CTSGTVQPQHF	TGCACCAGCGGCACAGTCCAGCCCCAGCATTTT